These T cell receptor beta chains were read from a single sample in a study of persistence of HIV-infected CD4 T cells. Sequenced by immunoSEQ multiplex PCR; TCRdb stores in-frame clones only, minus some. Here the sample spans under 60,000 clones, 75% to 85% being singletons. These receptors have no known antigen. Material: CD4+ T cells sorted from PBMCs after approximately 19-hour stimulation, obtained from a patient who received antiretroviral therapy. These receptors all come from an adult man with HIV who was CMV-seropositive. CDR3s include the opening cysteine and the closing phenylalanine or tryptophan. A D gene is named only where the DNA matches it firmly.

TRBJ2-1 | TRBV5-1 | TRBD1 | CASSTGTGSRNEQFF
TRBJ2-1 | TRBV18 | TRBD1 | CASSPRLDRSTYNEQFF
TRBJ2-1 | TRBV24-1 | - | CATSDPRTRGNEQFF
TRBJ2-2 | TRBV9 | - | CASSVLANTGELFF
TRBJ1-2 | TRBV5-5 | - | CASSLSPTARDDYGYTF
TRBJ2-1 | TRBV30 | TRBD2 | CAWSVRWGGRNEQFF
TRBJ1-1 | TRBV9 | - | CASSVGRVGTEAFF
TRBJ2-1 | TRBV2 | TRBD2 | CASSAFLETSGGLLNNEQFF
TRBJ1-1 | TRBV7-3 | TRBD1 | CASSEGQVNTEAFF
TRBJ2-5 | TRBV10-3 | - | CATRHQETQYF
TRBJ1-5 | TRBV7-9 | - | CASSLIRGDQPQHF
TRBJ2-5 | TRBV19 | TRBD2 | CASSFGRAETQYF
TRBJ2-7 | TRBV6-5 | - | CASSYSGENYEQYF
TRBJ1-2 | TRBV19 | - | CASSIGADRNYGYTF
TRBJ2-3 | TRBV30 | - | CAWSGGSSTDTQYF
TRBJ1-5 | TRBV7-2 | - | CASSLESRQPQHF
TRBJ1-6 | TRBV6-5 | - | CASRNSLGSPLHF
TRBJ2-7 | TRBV5-1 | - | CASSYGTARSYEQYF
TRBJ1-1 | TRBV6-5 | - | CATGTPRTEAFF
TRBJ2-7 | TRBV7-2 | TRBD2 | CASSLASGSSYEQYF
TRBJ1-6 | TRBV5-6 | TRBD1 | CASSSRGQYNSPLHF
TRBJ1-2 | TRBV6-2/TRBV6-3 | TRBD1 | CASSYQDRGRRGYTF
TRBJ2-2 | TRBV11-1 | - | CASSLWEDTGELFF
TRBJ1-1 | TRBV30 | - | CAFFGQLNTEAFF
TRBJ2-7 | TRBV18 | TRBD1 | CASSEFTGGRGNEQYF
TRBJ1-3 | TRBV6-5 | - | CASRLDSSGNTIYF
TRBJ1-5 | TRBV6-5 | TRBD1 | CASSSGSQGGQPQHF
TRBJ2-5 | TRBV13 | - | CASSPGHRRGQETQYF
TRBJ2-7 | TRBV6-5 | TRBD1 | CASSYSRTGAYEQYF
TRBJ2-7 | TRBV20-1 | TRBD2 | CSASILAGNYEQYF
TRBJ2-7 | TRBV3-1/TRBV3-2 | TRBD1 | CASSLGGQGAEQYF
TRBJ1-1 | TRBV5-1 | - | CASSLTTGKTEAFF
TRBJ1-2 | TRBV6-5 | TRBD1 | CASTKTGFYGYTF
TRBJ1-1 | TRBV30 | - | CAWRAKGSGNTEAFF
TRBJ1-4 | TRBV7-9 | - | CASSSRGADEKLFF